The 3 T cell receptor beta chains below were found in one sample sequenced in a study of blood T cell repertoires in COVID-19. Data came from immunoSEQ multiplex PCR; TCRdb stores just in-frame clones and leaves some out. The sample lists roughly 400,000 clones, 80% to 90% occurring once. Sequencing used PBMCs or T cells enriched from blood (not recorded which). These receptor sequences come from a young man who had recovered from COVID-19.

This clone was detected only a few times. This chain connects TRBV13 to TRBJ1-6; D gene ambiguous. The V gene's germline CDR1 is PRHDT and CDR2 FYEKMQ (reference sequence). Deletions cut 5 bases from V and 7 bases from J, with 15 bases between. The CDR3 has 15 residues. Written as DNA, the CDR3 is TGTGCCAGCAGCACGAGGCGGCATATCAATTCACCCCTCCACTTT. Protein: CASSTRRHINSPLHF. The full variable domain, rest sourced from reference TRBV13 and TRBJ1-6, is AAGVIQSPRHLIKEKRETATLKCYPIPRHDTVYWYQQGPGQDPQFLISFYEKMQSDKGSIPDRFSAQQFSDYHSELNMSSLELGDSALYFCASSTRRHINSPLHFGNGTRLTVT.

V usage is TRBV5-1 and J usage is TRBJ2-3, with 7 bases lining up with TRBD1. V was pared by 0 bases and J by 5 bases, with 0 bases of the junction left unmatched. CDR1 and CDR2 (germline): SGHRS, YFSETQ. This CDR3 spans 13 amino acids. The CDR3 DNA sequence: TGCGCCAGCAGCTTGGCAGGGGGAGATACGCAGTATTTT. It translates to CASSLAGGDTQYF.

The chain has TRBV5-6 and TRBJ1-5, with D tentatively TRBD1 (6 bases). Germline V gives CDR1 SGHDT, CDR2 YYEEEE. Trimming shortened V by 2 bases and J by 5 bases, and 11 bases separated the two germline ends. This CDR3 region has 14 residues. The DNA of the CDR3 is TGTGCCAGCAGCTTAGGGACACCTGATCAGCCCCAGCATTTT. This sequence encodes CASSLGTPDQPQHF.